The next 28 T cell receptor beta chains were all read from a single sample in a study of vaccination effects on CD4 cells after COVID-19. Pools of viral peptides were used by the ViraFEST assay to expand antigen-specific CD4+ T cells ahead of sequencing. At the end of over 8 days of culture, CD4+ T cells were isolated. This individual contracted SARS-CoV-2 between March and December 2020, as verified by PCR. As their vaccination, participants received two doses of either BNT162b2 or mRNA-1273. Produced via immunoSEQ multiplex PCR; TCRdb's table is partial and in-frame only. Of around 15,000 clones listed, less than 85% are singletons. Their antigens are not known. This material consisted of CD4+ T cells from PBMCs cultured with SARS-CoV-2 spike peptides, taken after COVID-19 vaccination. Source of these receptors: a human donor who had a prior SARS-CoV-2 infection.

The chain combines TRBV18 with TRBJ1-1; 7 positions agree with TRBD1. CDR1 and CDR2 (germline): KGHSH, LQKENI. This CDR3 region has 14 residues. V was clipped by 5 bases and J by 4 bases; unmatched bases: 7. CDR3 region: CASSATGDATEAFF. The CDR3 DNA sequence: TGTGCCAGCTCAGCCACAGGGGACGCCACTGAAGCTTTCTTT. Full variable domain (missing parts from reference TRBV18 and TRBJ1-1): NAGVMQNPRHLVRRRGQEARLRCSPMKGHSHVYWYRQLPEEGLKFMVYLQKENIIDESGMPKERFSAEFPKEGPSILRIQQVVRGDSAAYFCASSATGDATEAFFGQGTRLTVV.

The chain is built from TRBV24-1 and TRBJ2-5; D remains ambiguous. In germline, CDR1 is KGHDR, CDR2 SFDVKD. This CDR3 has 14 residues. Between the trimmed V and J ends, which lost 2 bases and 4 bases, there was a span of 10 bases. CDR3 region: CATSDSLSRETQYF. CDR3 nucleotide sequence: TGTGCCACCAGTGATTCCCTATCTAGAGAGACCCAGTACTTC.

The chain uses TRBV23-1 and TRBJ2-5; D ambiguous. TRBV23-1 is annotated as an ORF whose role is uncertain. The CDR3 is made up of 13 amino acids. V lost 4 bases to trimming and J lost 2 bases, with 8 bases between them. CDR3 amino acids: CASSRRRQETQYF. The CDR3 DNA follows: TGCGCCAGCAGTCGCCGACGACAAGAGACCCAGTACTTC.

The V and J genes are TRBV15 and TRBJ2-5; 7 bases are a match to TRBD2. Per the germline V gene, CDR1 is LNHNV and CDR2 is YYDKDF (reference sequence). The CDR3 contains 17 residues. V lost 4 bases, J lost 1 base, and 12 bases stayed unmatched. CDR3 in DNA: TGTGCCACCAGCATTGCGGTCACGGGGACTATCCAAGAGACCCAGTACTTC. Protein product: CATSIAVTGTIQETQYF.

The chain combines TRBV4-2 with TRBJ2-5, with D unclear. Per germline, CDR1 LGHNA and CDR2 YNFKEQ. This CDR3 is built from 15 residues. The V end was cut by 0 bases, the J end by 4 bases, with 12 bases between. CDR3 DNA sequence: TGTGCCAGCAGCCAAGATTTAGGGAAGGGAGAGACCCAGTACTTC. Encoded protein: CASSQDLGKGETQYF.

This sequence joins TRBV19 and TRBJ2-1; the match to TRBD2 covers 13 bases. CDR1 is LNHDA and CDR2 is SQIVND in the germline V gene (reference sequence). V dropped 1 base and J dropped 9; count of bases not matched to a gene: 3. CDR3 length equals 15 residues. CDR3 coding DNA: TGTGCCAGTAGTATAGGGACTAGCGGGAGTAGTGAGCAGTTCTTC. It encodes CASSIGTSGSSEQFF.

The rearrangement uses TRBV5-4 and TRBJ1-2; TRBD1 is a possible D gene (5 bases). Germline assignment: CDR1 SGHNT and CDR2 YYREEE (reference sequence). Deletions cut 2 bases from V and 3 bases from J, with 11 bases between. The CDR3 contains 14 residues. CDR3 sequence (DNA): TGTGCCAGCAGCTTAGGGGCAGGAGACTATGGCTACACCTTC. Protein product: CASSLGAGDYGYTF.

The V and J genes are TRBV13 and TRBJ1-1, with D unresolved. Germline values: CDR1 PRHDT, CDR2 FYEKMQ (reference sequence). There are 14 residues in the CDR3. V was cut by 0 bases and J by 5 bases, with 10 bases left in between. CDR3 sequence (DNA): TGTGCCAGCAGCTTAGGGGTAGGGCCGACTGAAGCTTTCTTT. It is translated as CASSLGVGPTEAFF.

The V gene is TRBV12-5, the J gene TRBJ1-4; D gene unclear. The V gene lost 7 bases and the J gene lost 4 bases, with 13 bases spanning the gap. The CDR3 runs 14 residues. Germline loops: CDR1 LGHNT, CDR2 FRNRAP. Here the CDR3 DNA reads TGTGCTAGTGACGGGTCATCGGGTAATGAAAAACTGTTTTTT. As protein: CASDGSSGNEKLFF.

The rearrangement joins TRBV2 to TRBJ2-3; D remains ambiguous. The CDR3 totals 13 residues. The V end was cut by 7 bases, the J end by 3 bases, with 11 bases between. Germline V gene sequence: CDR1 SNHLY, CDR2 FYNNEI. CDR3 sequence: CASTVPLTDTQYF. CDR3 DNA sequence: TGTGCCAGCACGGTTCCGTTGACAGATACGCAGTATTTT.

The chain joins TRBV13 to TRBJ1-2; a possible D gene is TRBD1 (6 bases). Germline V lookup: CDR1 PRHDT, CDR2 FYEKMQ (reference sequence). Trimming cost V 5 bases and J 4 bases, with 17 bases left between them. The CDR3 is 15 residues long. Here the CDR3 reads CASSLGQNAPYGYTF. The CDR3 DNA follows: TGTGCCAGCAGCCTCGGACAGAACGCGCCCTATGGCTACACCTTC.

The chain carries TRBV7-9 and TRBJ2-1, with D possibly called TRBD1 or TRBD2 (6 bases each). The germline V gene has CDR1 SEHNR and CDR2 FQNEAQ (reference sequence). This CDR3 is 17 amino acids long. Between the trimmed V and J ends, which lost 4 bases and 0 bases, there was a span of 16 bases. The CDR3 spells CASSSWGRGGSYNEQFF. As DNA, the CDR3 is TGTGCCAGCAGCTCCTGGGGGCGGGGAGGCTCCTACAATGAGCAGTTCTTC.

This clone was detected only once. The CDR3 DNA reads as TGCGCCAGCAGCTTGACTAGCGGGCAAGAGACCCAGTACTTC. Its translation: CASSLTSGQETQYF. The rearrangement uses TRBV5-1 and TRBJ2-5; TRBD2 aligns across 9 bases. The V segment lost 1 base and the J segment 2 bases; nucleotides outside the gene matches: 0. The CDR3 consists of 14 residues. Germline CDR1 and CDR2: SGHRS and YFSETQ.

This clone has only a few counts. At one end the junction does not follow the germline gene, possibly because of a read error. The chain joins TRBV27 to TRBJ1-3; 7 nucleotides align to TRBD1. Germline V gene data show CDR1 as MNHEY and CDR2 as SMNVEV (reference sequence). The CDR3 covers 17 residues. This chain's CDR3 is CASSPKLGQIAGNTIYF. In DNA form, the CDR3 reads TGTGCCAGCAGTCCCAAATTGGGACAGATAGCTGGTAACACCATATATTTT.

This chain links TRBV6-5 with TRBJ2-3, with D maybe TRBD2 (6 bases). Germline CDR1 reads MNHEY; CDR2 reads SVGAGI. Trimming cost V 10 bases and J 2 bases, with 16 bases left between them. The CDR3 spans 14 residues. CDR3 residues: CATASGVSTDTQYF. In DNA, the CDR3 is TGTGCCACCGCCTCGGGGGTTTCCACAGATACGCAGTATTTT.

This sequence joins TRBV5-4 and TRBJ2-3; D is perhaps TRBD1 or TRBD2 (6 bases each). The V gene's germline CDR1 is SGHNT and CDR2 YYREEE (reference sequence). The V end was cut by 3 bases, the J end by 0 bases, with 14 bases between. The CDR3 extends over 16 amino acids. The CDR3 loop reads CASSWGAGTSTDTQYF. CDR3 nucleotide sequence: TGTGCCAGCAGCTGGGGGGCGGGAACTAGCACAGATACGCAGTATTTT.

This chain links TRBV7-3 with TRBJ2-7, with 13 bases lining up with TRBD2. Per germline, CDR1 SGHTA and CDR2 FQGTGA. Losses at the gene ends were 6 bases for V and 6 bases for J; bases not matched to a gene: 5. CDR3 length: 14 amino acids. As DNA, the CDR3 is TGTGCCAGCAGTCGGACTAGCGGGAGTAGCGAGCAGTACTTC. Translating gives CASSRTSGSSEQYF.

V gene TRBV2 combines with J gene TRBJ2-3; D is ambiguous. The germline gives CDR1 SNHLY, CDR2 FYNNEI. This CDR3 has 14 residues. Deletions cut 4 bases from V and 0 bases from J, with 8 bases between. The DNA of the CDR3 is TGTGCCAGCAGTGGGGCGGATAGCACAGATACGCAGTATTTT. Amino acids: CASSGADSTDTQYF. Using reference TRBV2 and TRBJ2-3 for the parts outside the CDR3, the full variable domain is EPEVTQTPSHQVTQMGQEVILRCVPISNHLYFYWYRQILGQKVEFLVSFYNNEISEKSEIFDDQFSVERPDGSNFTLKIRSTKLEDSAMYFCASSGADSTDTQYFGPGTRLTVL.

The rearrangement joins TRBV6-5 to TRBJ1-2; D may be TRBD1 (6 bases). Trimming removed 1 base from V and 2 bases from J, with 14 bases in between. Germline V gene data show CDR1 as MNHEY and CDR2 as SVGAGI. The length of the CDR3 is 16 residues. The CDR3 DNA reads TGTGCCAGCAGTTACTTGCCGGGACAAAGAAACTATGGCTACACCTTC. It yields the protein CASSYLPGQRNYGYTF.

The V call is TRBV6-5, the J call TRBJ2-7; 8 positions agree with TRBD1. Germline V gene lookup returns CDR1 MNHEY and CDR2 SVGAGI. There are 14 residues in the CDR3. J was trimmed by 1 base and V by 5 bases; bases with no gene match: 4. The CDR3 DNA reads TGTGCCAGCAGTAGACGGGACAGGTCCTACGAGCAGTACTTC. Protein product: CASSRRDRSYEQYF.

This CDR3 is CASSFRGGSTSEQYF. The CDR3 DNA reads TGTGCCAGCAGCTTTCGGGGCGGGAGTACGAGTGAGCAGTACTTC. The chain recombines TRBV5-4 with TRBJ2-7; the match to TRBD2 covers 7 bases. CDR1 and CDR2 from the germline V gene are SGHNT and YYREEE (reference sequence). Trimming removed 2 bases from V and 7 bases from J; junction bases left unmatched: 12. CDR3 size: 15 residues.

The genes are TRBV11-3 and TRBJ2-7; D possibly corresponds to TRBD2 (6 bases). Germline V lookup: CDR1 SGHNT, CDR2 YENEEA. With 5 bases removed from V and 0 bases from J, the gap between germline ends came to 14 bases. CDR3 size: 15 residues. CDR3 coding DNA: TGTGCCAGCAGCCCATCCGGGGGAAGCTCCTACGAGCAGTACTTC. Translated: CASSPSGGSSYEQYF.

A few counts support this clone. The genes are TRBV24-1 and TRBJ2-3; D might be TRBD2 (5 bases). Trimming pared 1 base from V and 0 bases from J, leaving 13 bases between. The CDR3 covers 17 residues. CDR1 and CDR2 (germline): KGHDR, SFDVKD. The CDR3 sequence is CATSDLEGVPSTDTQYF. Here the CDR3 DNA reads TGTGCCACCAGTGATTTAGAGGGAGTACCTAGCACAGATACGCAGTATTTT.

The chain carries TRBV24-1 and TRBJ2-5; the D gene is possibly TRBD1 (6 bases). Germline values: CDR1 KGHDR, CDR2 SFDVKD. The CDR3 length is 15 residues. With 3 bases removed from V and 3 bases from J, the gap between germline ends came to 13 bases. The CDR3 region has the DNA TGTGCCACCAGTGATCCGAGGGGGACGGAAGAGACCCAGTACTTC. Translating it yields CATSDPRGTEETQYF.

V is TRBV19 and J is TRBJ2-3; TRBD1 is a possible D gene (6 bases). The CDR3 has 17 amino acids. Germline V gene lookup returns CDR1 LNHDA and CDR2 SQIVND (reference sequence). Trimming cost V 5 bases and J 3 bases, with 21 bases left between them. The CDR3 DNA follows: TGTGCCAGTAGTCCCCTAGCAGCAGGGGAAAGGACAGATACGCAGTATTTT. It yields the protein CASSPLAAGERTDTQYF.

The chain uses TRBV2 and TRBJ1-2; D not certain. Trimming took 8 bases from V and 8 from J, leaving 18 bases between them. The CDR3 sequence is 13 residues long. Germline V gene sequence: CDR1 SNHLY, CDR2 FYNNEI. CDR3 bases: TGTGCCAGCGTCGACGCGGGGAGGGAGGGCTACACCTTC. This encodes CASVDAGREGYTF.

The gene calls are TRBV25-1 and TRBJ2-5, with 9 nucleotides matching TRBD2. The CDR3 runs to 16 residues. Losses at the gene ends were 3 bases for V and 2 bases for J; bases not matched to a gene: 7. The germline V gene has CDR1 MGHDK and CDR2 SYGVNS. The CDR3 bases are TGTGCCAGCAGTGATACCCGACTAGCGGTACAAGAGACCCAGTACTTC. Protein sequence: CASSDTRLAVQETQYF.

The chain uses TRBV11-3 and TRBJ2-1; D unclear. CDR3 length equals 15 residues. Germline V gene sequence: CDR1 SGHNT, CDR2 YENEEA. Trimming took 0 bases from V and 6 from J, leaving 12 bases between them. For the CDR3, the DNA is TGTGCCAGCAGCTTAGACCCGCTAGTAGGCAATGAGCAGTTCTTC. It is translated as CASSLDPLVGNEQFF.